This T cell receptor beta chain was captured by sequencing in a study of cytomegalovirus exposure and HLA in healthy donors (dated by TCRdb to between 2016 and 2019). For context, the study as a whole: An earlier analysis of approximately 550 of the donors reported approximately 270 Gb of sequence data and around 110 million unique TCR beta sequences from 150 million to 200 million T cells. The aim of the study was to test whether cataloging public T cell receptors could identify signatures of past pathogen exposure. Typing coverage differed by locus: A, B, C, DRB1 and DQB1 were typed in about 629-640 donors, DQA1 in approximately 520, DPA1 in around 580, and DPB1 in 400 to 490. Among 398 genotyped donors of the cohort, an average of about 240,000 unique TCR beta nucleotide sequences were sequenced per donor, roughly 20% of them non-productive. Donor age, sex, ethnicity and CMV serostatus were compiled alongside the repertoire data. Rather than drawing on any new phenotypic data, the later analysis identified candidate immune exposures from TCR beta sequences and the way those sequences occurred across donors. An earlier analysis of 587 of the donors applied high-throughput TCR beta sequencing to assess whether each TCR beta V gene segment acted as functional or pseudogenic. To predict cytomegalovirus infection status, the study brought together high-throughput TCR immunosequencing, statistical association of individual TCRs with disease status, and machine learning. A later genetic analysis took genome-wide SNP genotypes for about three fifths of the 666 donors and used that subset as a discovery cohort. All discovery cohort repertoires had been generated on a single sequencing platform. Roughly 310 gigabases of sequencing data and approximately 85 million unique TCR sequences were included in an early release covering around 650 HLA-typed donors. A later analysis re-analyzed previously published TCR beta repertoires from roughly 690 donors and added high-resolution HLA genotyping to study TCR occurrence patterns. HLA typing included class I and class II loci at four-digit resolution. A few DR-DQ haplotypes were treated as single units for association and clustering because of strong linkage in the cohort. Besides the first cohort of roughly 700 subjects, a separate validation cohort made up of 120 different subjects was used. Of the 300 to 500 genotyped donors, approximately 80% were placed in the genetic ancestry cluster associated with self-reported Caucasian donors. The T cell repertoires of some 700 subjects were profiled by immunosequencing and related to cytomegalovirus serostatus.

The protocol used for the library was the immunoSEQ multiplex PCR assay. The multiplex PCR relied on a mix of 60 forward primers for TCR Vbeta segments and 13 reverse primers for TCR Jbeta segments. A multiplex PCR assay on genomic DNA amplified the CDR3 region of rearranged TCR beta genes. The amplified TCR beta libraries were sequenced on the Illumina HiSeq System as 87-base-pair reads. The authors processed their data as follows. A later analysis counted approximately 74 million unique TCR beta chains across the 650 to 700 repertoires, and roughly 9.9 million of these chains were shared by at least two donors. A nearest-neighbor algorithm error-corrected the raw reads and collapsed the reads into unique sequences, merging closely related sequences to remove PCR and sequencing errors. To assign V, D and J gene segments, CDR3 sequences were aligned to IMGT reference sequences. For a sequence to be retained, at least a six-nucleotide match to both a V gene segment and a J gene segment was required. Rearrangements were called productive when the CDR3 lacked stop codons and stayed in frame with V and J; all others were non-productive. CDR3 was defined by IMGT convention, running from the second conserved V-encoded cysteine to the conserved J-encoded phenylalanine. Sequences without an unambiguous match to a single V gene segment were excluded from the earlier analysis of about 600 of the donors. An earlier analysis of several hundred of the donors called V segments functional above 56.7% productive rearrangements and segregating when the between-donor standard deviation exceeded 5%. To diagnose cytomegalovirus status from the catalog of TCR beta chain sequences, a statistical classification framework was built. In a later analysis, TCR nucleotide sequences were compared against IMGT/GENE-DB human TR gene sequences so that V and J genes could be assigned. The TCRdist pipeline was used in a later analysis to assign CDR3 sequences and most-parsimonious VDJ recombination scenarios. In a later analysis, each TCR beta chain was defined by its CDR3 amino acid sequence together with its V-gene family, and reads lacking a unique V-gene family were excluded. As a way to deal with suspected cross-contamination and a sequencing artifact, a later analysis dropped 592 nucleotide sequences that were highly shared and had low generation probability. A later analysis calculated a clonal expansion index for each public chain from normalized within-repertoire ranks of inferred template counts. Generation probabilities in a later analysis came from a VDJ recombination model fitted to out-of-frame rearrangements, and those results were checked against IGoR. Hypergeometric tests were used in a later analysis to score TCR-TCR, TCR-HLA and TCR-CMV co-occurrence, with a repertoire-size bias correction applied to the TCR pairs. In a later analysis, false discovery rates were estimated by permuting HLA or CMV assignments 20 times. In a later analysis, co-occurring TCRs were grouped using DBSCAN, and TCRdist sequence similarity was added for clustering within HLA-allele-positive subsets. Co-occurrence clustering excluded repertoires with fewer than 30,000 or more than 120,000 public chains, plus five with anomalous nucleotide sharing. Imported from immuneACCESS, the table was reduced by TCRdb to in-frame sequences with V and J called. These copies leave out some clones; in studies compared against another copy, an unresolved V gene accounts for under half, and the cause of the remainder is not known. V and J calls and clone size are those listed in that table; D and trimming were worked out from the DNA. Counted in this sample were approximately 170,000 clones; about 72% of them appeared once. The biggest ten clones account for over 1.2% of the sample.

In total, roughly 710 healthy bone marrow donors made up the cohort. At the time of sampling, every cohort member was nominally healthy, though immune exposures that went unrecorded were likely present. The donor was CMV seronegative and was included in the group of under 450 seronegative cohort members. A peripheral blood sample was provided by each donor, and peripheral blood mononuclear cells were used for TCR beta sequencing. The Qiagen DNeasy Blood Extraction Kit was used to extract genomic DNA from the blood cell samples. The full study reports these points: According to a later analysis, TCR association rates differed among HLA loci, with DRB1 alleles showing the most associated TCRs and HLA-C alleles showing the fewest. A further reported finding was that TCR beta sequences accurately predicted the HLA-A and HLA-B alleles for most subjects in the first cohort. The classifier was reported to diagnose cytomegalovirus status with high specificity and sensitivity in both the original cohort and the validation cohort. It was suggested by the authors that the approach could potentially be generalized to other disease states and immunological phenotypes. In vitro tests confirmed that a few of the cytomegalovirus-associated TCR beta chains recognize cytomegalovirus antigens. Linkage disequilibrium might explain the correlated functional status among segregating V segments, but an unknown experimental factor could not be ruled out. In a later genetic analysis, fewer N-insertions in productive TCRs were reported among donors in an Asian-associated ancestry cluster than the roughly 700-donor mean. Specific HLA alleles were associated with roughly 17,000 TCR beta sequences at a false discovery rate of 0.05 in a later analysis. Broadly in line with IMGT annotations, most TCR beta V segments showed up in productive rearrangements about 87% or about 30% of the time in an earlier analysis of approximately 640 of the donors. Because counts were too low, seventeen rarely observed V segments, including chromosome 9 orphons, were excluded from the earlier analysis of 587 of the donors. The presence/absence analyses assumed that sequencing depth was roughly uniform across donors, and that assumption may not be true. Assigning TCR associations to individual alleles was difficult when HLA alleles, especially DR and DQ, strongly co-occurred. The only immune exposure information available for the cohort was CMV serostatus. In a later analysis, most CMV-associated TCR beta chains were found to appear HLA-restricted, with HLA associations seemingly driven largely by CMV exposure. A later genetic analysis associated a missense DCLRE1C variant with V-gene and J-gene trimming of TCR beta chains, and an independent cohort replicated the association. In a later analysis, HLA-associated TCR beta chains were found to be more clonally expanded and to have lower generation probabilities than equally common non-associated chains. A cluster of highly shared sequence variants was judged likely to represent a technical artifact of the sequencing pipeline. Because HLA typing was unavailable for some donors at each locus, only the typed subset was used in association tests. Some IMGT-functional V segments, including TRBV6-2 and TRBV6-3, could not be told apart with the 87-base-pair reads, so those segments were excluded. This cohort had only TCR beta chains sequenced, and the lack of alpha or paired-chain data limited which features could be detected. In the study, roughly 160 TCR beta chains were listed as associated with cytomegalovirus. Most TCR sequences were seen in very few donors, while some public TCRs were found in many individuals. In a later analysis, several top co-occurrence clusters were reported to appear linked to parvovirus B19, influenza, CMV and Epstein-Barr virus.

The CDR3 runs 16 residues from the cysteine to the phenylalanine. Solely the CDR3 DNA is kept, with 48 bases framed from the first base. At the junction V is shortened by 7 bases and J by 8 bases; bases outside the gene matches: 13. CDR1 is given as SEHNR and CDR2 as FQNEAQ, both from the germline V gene (reference sequence). As to this clone: Its antigen is not yet known. Base-call qualities are not available, and no considerably larger clone is one nucleotide away.

Recombination joined TRBV7-9 with TRBJ1-4, with 10 middle bases fitting TRBD1. The sample consisted of PBMCs. The source of this sequence is a girl under 18 in good health and CMV-seronegative. The CDR3 region: CASTPAVGQGREKLFF. The DNA reads as follows: TGTGCCAGCACCCCAGCGGTGGGACAGGGGCGAGAAAAACTGTTTTTT. The variable domain in full, with residues beyond the CDR3 obtained from the reference TRBV7-9 and TRBJ1-4 genes, is DTGVSQNPRHKITKRGQNVTFRCDPISEHNRLYWYRQTLGQGPEFLTYFQNEAQLEKSRLLSDRFSAERPKGSFSTLEIQRTEQGDSAMYLCASTPAVGQGREKLFFGSGTQLSVL.